This T cell receptor beta chain was recovered during a study of Ad26.COV2.S vaccination and SARS-CoV-2 variants. Study-level information: Once or twice, 56 days apart, Ad26.COV2.S was delivered intramuscularly.

As concerns this clone: Its target is not known.

Treatment described: 15 to 20 received Ad26.COV2.S at low or high dose, single or two shots; a few received placebo; per-sample allocation not given. Sampling occurred on day 63 after the first vaccine or placebo injection. Adults aged 18-55 years in Boston included the donor. Vaccination employed an Ad26 vector expressing the Wuhan-strain SARS-CoV-2 spike. V was shortened by 1 base and J by 8 bases, with 8 bases between the two germline ends. This CDR3 is built from 11 residues. Germline CDR1 GTSNPN, CDR2 SVGIG (reference sequence). General study findings and limits: There was reportedly substantial breadth in spike-specific CD8+ and CD4+ T cell responses after vaccination.

The assay was immunoSEQ multiplex PCR, and TCRdb's table has in-frame clones only and misses some. The sample consists of about 400,000 clones, roughly four fifths of them appearing once. The J gene is TRBJ1-1, the V gene TRBV30; D gene uncertain. Sequenced material: peripheral blood, taken in a trial of Ad26.COV2.S vaccine versus placebo. The TCR originated in a person aged 18-65 years who received the Ad26.COV2.S COVID-19 vaccine or a placebo. CDR3 DNA sequence: TGTGCCTGGAGTGCCGAGTCAGAAGCTTTCTTT. Residues: CAWSAESEAFF.